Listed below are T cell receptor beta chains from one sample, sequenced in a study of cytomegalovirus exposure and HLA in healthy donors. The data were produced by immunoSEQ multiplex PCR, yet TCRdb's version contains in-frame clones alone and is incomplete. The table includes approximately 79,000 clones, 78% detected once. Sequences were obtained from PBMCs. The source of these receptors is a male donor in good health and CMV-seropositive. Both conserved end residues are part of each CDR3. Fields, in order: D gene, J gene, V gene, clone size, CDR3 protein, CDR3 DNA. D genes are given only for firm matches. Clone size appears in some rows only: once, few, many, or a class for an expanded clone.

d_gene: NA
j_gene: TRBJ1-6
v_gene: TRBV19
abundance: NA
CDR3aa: CASSIRPGGYNSPLHF
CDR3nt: TGTGCCAGTAGTATCCGGCCGGGGGGATATAATTCACCCCTCCACTTT

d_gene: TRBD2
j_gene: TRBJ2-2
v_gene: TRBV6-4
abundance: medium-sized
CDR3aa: CASSEVAGDTGELFF
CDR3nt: TGTGCCAGCAGTGAGGTAGCGGGGGACACCGGGGAGCTGTTTTTT

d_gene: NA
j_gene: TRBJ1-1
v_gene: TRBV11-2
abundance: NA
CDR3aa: CASSLEVRGNTEAFF
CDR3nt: TGTGCCAGCAGCTTAGAGGTGCGGGGGAACACTGAAGCTTTCTTT

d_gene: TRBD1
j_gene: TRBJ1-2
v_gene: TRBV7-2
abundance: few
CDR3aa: CASSLAVRGRAGYTF
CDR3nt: TGTGCCAGCAGCTTAGCGGTCAGGGGGCGGGCTGGCTACACCTTC

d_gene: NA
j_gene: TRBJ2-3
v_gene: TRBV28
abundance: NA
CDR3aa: CATQNPSTDTQYF
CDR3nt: TGTGCCACGCAGAATCCTAGCACAGATACGCAGTATTTT

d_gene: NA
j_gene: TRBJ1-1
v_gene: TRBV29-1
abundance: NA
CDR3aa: CSVESGTEAFF
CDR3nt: TGCAGCGTTGAATCGGGCACTGAAGCTTTCTTT

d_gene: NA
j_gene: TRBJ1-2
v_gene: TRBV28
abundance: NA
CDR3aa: CASSFQGSYGYGYTF
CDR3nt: TGTGCCAGCAGTTTCCAGGGGAGTTACGGCTATGGCTACACCTTC

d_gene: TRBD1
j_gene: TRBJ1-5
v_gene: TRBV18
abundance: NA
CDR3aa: CASSPDRAKPQHF
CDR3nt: TGTGCCAGCTCACCGGACAGGGCGAAGCCCCAGCATTTT

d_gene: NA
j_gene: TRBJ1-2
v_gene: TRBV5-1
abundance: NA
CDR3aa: CASSVEQTNYGYTF
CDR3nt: TGCGCCAGCAGCGTTGAACAGACCAACTATGGCTACACCTTC

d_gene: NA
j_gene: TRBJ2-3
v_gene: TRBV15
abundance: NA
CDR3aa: CATSRRSSRTDTQYF
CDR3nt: TGTGCCACCAGCAGAAGGAGTTCCCGCACAGATACGCAGTATTTT

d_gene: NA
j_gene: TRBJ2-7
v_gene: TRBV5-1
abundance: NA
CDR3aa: CASSLAGVTYEQYF
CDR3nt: TGCGCCAGCAGCTTGGCGGGGGTAACCTACGAGCAGTACTTC

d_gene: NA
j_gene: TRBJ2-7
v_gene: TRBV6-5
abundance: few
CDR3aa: CASSYTGTGFYEQYF
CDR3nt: TGTGCCAGCAGTTACACTGGTACAGGGTTCTACGAGCAGTACTTC

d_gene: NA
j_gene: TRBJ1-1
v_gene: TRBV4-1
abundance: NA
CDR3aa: CASSPFSQTVNTEAFF
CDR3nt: TGCGCCAGCAGCCCCTTCTCCCAAACAGTTAACACTGAAGCTTTCTTT

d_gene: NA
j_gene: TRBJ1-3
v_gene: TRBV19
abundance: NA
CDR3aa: CASSRGPYSGNTIYF
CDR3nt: TGTGCCAGTAGTCGCGGGCCATACTCTGGAAACACCATATATTTT

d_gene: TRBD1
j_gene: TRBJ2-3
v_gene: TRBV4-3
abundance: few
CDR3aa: CASSQVGTGIDTQYF
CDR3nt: TGCGCCAGCAGCCAAGTAGGGACAGGGATAGATACGCAGTATTTT

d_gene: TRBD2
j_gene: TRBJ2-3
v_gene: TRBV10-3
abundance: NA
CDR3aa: CATRGLDHSTDTQYF
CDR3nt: TGTGCCACCCGTGGACTAGATCATAGCACAGATACGCAGTATTTT

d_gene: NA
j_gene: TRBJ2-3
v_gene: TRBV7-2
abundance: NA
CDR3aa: CASSFQGSTDTQYF
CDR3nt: TGTGCCAGCAGCTTTCAGGGGTCTACAGATACGCAGTATTTT

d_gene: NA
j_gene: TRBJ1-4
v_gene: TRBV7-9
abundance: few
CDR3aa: CASLRPGTANEKLFF
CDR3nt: TGTGCCAGCTTAAGACCAGGAACCGCAAATGAAAAACTGTTTTTT

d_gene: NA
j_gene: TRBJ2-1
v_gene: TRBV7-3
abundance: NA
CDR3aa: CASSFSSYNEQFF
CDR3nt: TGTGCCAGCAGCTTTAGCTCCTACAATGAGCAGTTCTTC

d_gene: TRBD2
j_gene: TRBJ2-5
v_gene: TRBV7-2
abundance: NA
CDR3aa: CASSNVAGGILETQYF
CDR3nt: TGTGCCAGCAGCAACGTAGCGGGGGGGATCTTAGAGACCCAGTACTTC

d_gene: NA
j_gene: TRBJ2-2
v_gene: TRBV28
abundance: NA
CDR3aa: CASRATNTGELFF
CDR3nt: TGTGCCAGCAGGGCAACGAACACCGGGGAGCTGTTTTTT

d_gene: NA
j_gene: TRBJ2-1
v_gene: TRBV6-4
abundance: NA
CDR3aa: CASTQTASSYNEQFF
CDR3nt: TGTGCCAGCACTCAGACAGCGAGCTCCTACAATGAGCAGTTCTTC

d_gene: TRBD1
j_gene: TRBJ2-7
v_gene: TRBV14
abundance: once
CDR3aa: CASRRTGGSYEQYF
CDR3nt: TGTGCCAGCAGACGGACAGGGGGATCCTACGAGCAGTACTTC

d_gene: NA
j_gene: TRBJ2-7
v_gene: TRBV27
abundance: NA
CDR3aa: CASSFRGPSYEQYF
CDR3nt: TGTGCCAGCAGTTTCAGGGGCCCCTCCTACGAGCAGTACTTC

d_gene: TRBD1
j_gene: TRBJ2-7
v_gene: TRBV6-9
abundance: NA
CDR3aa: CASSIRDRGDYEQYF
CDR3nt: TGTGCCAGCAGTATTCGGGACAGGGGAGACTACGAGCAGTACTTC

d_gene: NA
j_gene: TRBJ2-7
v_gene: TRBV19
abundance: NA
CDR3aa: CASSRLPTEQYF
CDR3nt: TGTGCCAGTAGTAGACTTCCTACCGAGCAGTACTTC

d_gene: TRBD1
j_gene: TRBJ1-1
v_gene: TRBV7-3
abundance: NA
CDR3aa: CASSEQGAITEAFF
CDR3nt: TGTGCCAGCAGCGAACAGGGGGCCATCACTGAAGCTTTCTTT

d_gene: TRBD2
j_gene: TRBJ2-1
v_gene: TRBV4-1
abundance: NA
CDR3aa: CASRELAGYNEQFF
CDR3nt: TGCGCCAGCAGAGAATTAGCGGGGTACAATGAGCAGTTCTTC

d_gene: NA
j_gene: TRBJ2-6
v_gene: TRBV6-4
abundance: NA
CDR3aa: CASSDSAGSGANVLTF
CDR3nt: TGTGCCAGCAGTGACTCGGCAGGGTCTGGGGCCAACGTCCTGACTTTC

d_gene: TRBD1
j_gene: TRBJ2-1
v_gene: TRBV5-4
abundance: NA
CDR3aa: CASSLRGGTGGSYNEQFF
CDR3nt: TGTGCCAGCAGCTTGAGGGGCGGGACAGGGGGTAGCTACAATGAGCAGTTCTTC

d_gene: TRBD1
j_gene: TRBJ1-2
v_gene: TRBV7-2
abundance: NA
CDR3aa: CASSLAKGTVNYGYTF
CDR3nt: TGTGCCAGCAGCTTAGCCAAGGGGACAGTAAACTATGGCTACACCTTC

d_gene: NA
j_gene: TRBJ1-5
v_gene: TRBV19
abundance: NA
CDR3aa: CASSIFSSTGRDYSNQPQHF
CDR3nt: TGTGCCAGTAGTATCTTCTCTTCGACAGGCCGAGATTATAGCAATCAGCCCCAGCATTTT

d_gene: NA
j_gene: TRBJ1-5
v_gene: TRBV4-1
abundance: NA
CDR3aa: CASSRRTRYSNQPQHF
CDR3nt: TGCGCCAGCAGCCGAAGGACACGTTATAGCAATCAGCCCCAGCATTTT

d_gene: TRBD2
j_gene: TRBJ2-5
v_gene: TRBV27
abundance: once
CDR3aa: CASSLSGNLQETQYF
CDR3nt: TGTGCCAGCAGTTTAAGCGGGAACCTCCAAGAGACCCAGTACTTC

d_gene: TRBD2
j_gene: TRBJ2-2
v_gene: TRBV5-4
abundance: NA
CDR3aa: CASSLAVGSGTGGELFF
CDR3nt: TGTGCCAGCAGCTTGGCCGTCGGGAGCGGGACCGGCGGGGAGCTGTTTTTT

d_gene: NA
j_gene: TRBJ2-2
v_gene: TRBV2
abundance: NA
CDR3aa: CASRMGRGNTGELFF
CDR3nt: TGTGCCAGCAGAATGGGCAGGGGGAACACCGGGGAGCTGTTTTTT

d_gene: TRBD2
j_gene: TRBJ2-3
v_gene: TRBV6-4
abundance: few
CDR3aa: CASSVSGGATDTQYF
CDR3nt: TGTGCCAGCAGTGTTAGCGGGGGAGCCACAGATACGCAGTATTTT

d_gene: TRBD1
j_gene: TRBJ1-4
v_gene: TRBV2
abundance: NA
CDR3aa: CASTPTGGGEKLFF
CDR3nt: TGTGCCAGCACTCCAACAGGGGGCGGTGAAAAACTGTTTTTT

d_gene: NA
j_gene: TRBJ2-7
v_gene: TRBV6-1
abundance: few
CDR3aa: CASSSGFSYEQYF
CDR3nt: TGTGCCAGCAGTTCGGGGTTCTCCTACGAGCAGTACTTC

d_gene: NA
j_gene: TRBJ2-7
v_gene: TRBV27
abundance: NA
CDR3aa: CARGRSSPYEQYF
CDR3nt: TGTGCCCGTGGTAGGTCTAGCCCCTACGAGCAGTACTTC

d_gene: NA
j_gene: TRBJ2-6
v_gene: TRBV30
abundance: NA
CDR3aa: CAWMGGRRDRGANVLTF
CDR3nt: TGTGCCTGGATGGGGGGACGGCGGGATAGGGGGGCCAACGTCCTGACTTTC

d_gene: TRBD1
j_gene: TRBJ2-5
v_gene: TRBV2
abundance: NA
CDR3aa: CAGRDRSKETQYF
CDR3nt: TGTGCCGGCCGGGACAGATCTAAAGAGACCCAGTACTTC

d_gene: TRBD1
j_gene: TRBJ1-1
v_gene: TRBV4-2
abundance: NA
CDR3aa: CASSRGQGDTEAFF
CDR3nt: TGTGCCAGCTCCCGGGGACAGGGGGACACTGAAGCTTTCTTT

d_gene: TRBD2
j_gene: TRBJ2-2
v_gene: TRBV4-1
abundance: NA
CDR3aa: CASSRLLAGVGTGELFF
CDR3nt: TGCGCCAGCAGCCGCCTTCTAGCGGGAGTCGGTACCGGGGAGCTGTTTTTT

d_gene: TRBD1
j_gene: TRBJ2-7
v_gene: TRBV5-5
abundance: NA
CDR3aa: CASSLGRGTGLIDEQYF
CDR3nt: TGTGCCAGCAGCCTGGGCCGAGGGACAGGGTTGATAGACGAGCAGTACTTC

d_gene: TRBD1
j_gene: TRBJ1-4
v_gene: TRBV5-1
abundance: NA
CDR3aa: CASSLQGGTNEKLFF
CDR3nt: TGCGCCAGCAGCTTACAGGGGGGTACTAATGAAAAACTGTTTTTT

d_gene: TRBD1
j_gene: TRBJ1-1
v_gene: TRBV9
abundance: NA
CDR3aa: CASSTRGTATEAFF
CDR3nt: TGTGCCAGCAGCACCCGGGGGACAGCCACTGAAGCTTTCTTT

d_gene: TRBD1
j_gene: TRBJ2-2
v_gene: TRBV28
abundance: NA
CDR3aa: CASSTFGQGISGELFF
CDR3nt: TGTGCCAGCAGTACCTTCGGACAGGGAATCTCTGGGGAGCTGTTTTTT

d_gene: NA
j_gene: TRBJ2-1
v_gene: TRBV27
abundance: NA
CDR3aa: CASSPRLSNSYNEQFF
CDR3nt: TGTGCCAGCAGTCCGCGACTATCCAACTCCTACAATGAGCAGTTCTTC

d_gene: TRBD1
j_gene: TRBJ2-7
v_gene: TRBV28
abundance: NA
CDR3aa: CASSLSGTGRSEQYF
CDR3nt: TGTGCCAGCAGTTTATCAGGGACAGGGCGGTCCGAGCAGTACTTC

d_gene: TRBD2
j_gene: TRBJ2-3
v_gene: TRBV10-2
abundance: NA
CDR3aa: CASTERLAADTQYF
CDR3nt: TGCGCCAGCACCGAGAGACTAGCCGCAGATACGCAGTATTTT

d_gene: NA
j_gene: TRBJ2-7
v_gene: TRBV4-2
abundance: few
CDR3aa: CASSQEGQGREQYF
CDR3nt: TGTGCCAGCAGCCAAGAGGGTCAGGGGCGGGAGCAGTACTTC

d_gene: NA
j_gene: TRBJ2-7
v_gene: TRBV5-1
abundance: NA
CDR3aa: CASSVDQRKQYF
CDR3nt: TGCGCCAGCAGCGTGGACCAGCGGAAGCAGTACTTC